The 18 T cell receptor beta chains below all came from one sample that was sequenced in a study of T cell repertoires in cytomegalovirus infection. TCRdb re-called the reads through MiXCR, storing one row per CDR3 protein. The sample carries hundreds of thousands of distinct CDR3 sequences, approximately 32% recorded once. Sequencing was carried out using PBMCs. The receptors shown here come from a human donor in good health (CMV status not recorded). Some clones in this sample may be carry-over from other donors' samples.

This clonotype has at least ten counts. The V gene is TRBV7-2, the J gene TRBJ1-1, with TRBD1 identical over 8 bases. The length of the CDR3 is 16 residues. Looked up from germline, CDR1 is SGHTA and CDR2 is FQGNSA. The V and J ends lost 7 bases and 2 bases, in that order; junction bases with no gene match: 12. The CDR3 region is CASTPRGGQGNTEAFF. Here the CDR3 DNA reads TGTGCCAGCACACCTAGGGGCGGACAGGGAAACACTGAAGCTTTCTTT.

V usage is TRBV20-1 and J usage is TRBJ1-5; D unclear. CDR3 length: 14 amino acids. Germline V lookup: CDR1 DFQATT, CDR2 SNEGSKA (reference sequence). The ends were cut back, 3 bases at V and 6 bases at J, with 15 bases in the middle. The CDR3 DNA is TGCAGTGCTAGCGAGAGCCTCAATGGTCAGCCCCAGCATTTT. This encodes CSASESLNGQPQHF.

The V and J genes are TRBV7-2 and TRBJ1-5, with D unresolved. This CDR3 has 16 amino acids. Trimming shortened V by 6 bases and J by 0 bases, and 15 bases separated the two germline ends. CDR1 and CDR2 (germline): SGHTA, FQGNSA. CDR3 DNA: TGTGCCAGCAGATTACGATCCGGAAATAGCAATCAGCCCCAGCATTTT. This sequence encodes CASRLRSGNSNQPQHF.

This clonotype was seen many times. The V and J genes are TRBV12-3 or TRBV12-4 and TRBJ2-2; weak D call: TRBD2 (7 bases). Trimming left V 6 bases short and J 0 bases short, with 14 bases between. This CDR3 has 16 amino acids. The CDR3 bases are TGTGCCAGCAGAGGGGGGGGGGCATCGAACACCGGGGAGCTGTTTTTT. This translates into CASRGGGASNTGELFF.

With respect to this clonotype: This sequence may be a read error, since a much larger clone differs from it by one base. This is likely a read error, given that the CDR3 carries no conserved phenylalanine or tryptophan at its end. The CDR3 here is CASSLHQGSYGYTL. The CDR3 DNA reads TGTGCCAGTAGTCTCCACCAGGGGAGCTATGGCTACACCTTA. The rearrangement uses TRBV19 and TRBJ1-2; possible D gene TRBD1, 6 bases. Germline CDR1 reads LNHDA; CDR2 reads SQIVND (reference sequence). This CDR3 is built from 14 residues. V was clipped by 5 bases and J by 4 bases, with 14 bases between them.

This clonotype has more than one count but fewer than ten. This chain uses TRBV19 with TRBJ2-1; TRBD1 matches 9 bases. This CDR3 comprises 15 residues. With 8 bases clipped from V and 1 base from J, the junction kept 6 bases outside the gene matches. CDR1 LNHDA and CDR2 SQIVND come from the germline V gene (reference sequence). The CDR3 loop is CASGFDRGSYNEQFF. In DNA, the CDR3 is TGTGCCAGTGGGTTTGACAGGGGGTCCTACAATGAGCAGTTCTTC.

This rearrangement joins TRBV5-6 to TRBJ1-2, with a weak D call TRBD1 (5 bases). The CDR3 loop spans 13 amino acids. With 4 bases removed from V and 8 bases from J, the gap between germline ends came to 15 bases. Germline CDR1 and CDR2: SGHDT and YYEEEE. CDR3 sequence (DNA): TGTGCCAGCAGCCTGGACATCCCGGGGGGCTACACCTTC. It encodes CASSLDIPGGYTF.

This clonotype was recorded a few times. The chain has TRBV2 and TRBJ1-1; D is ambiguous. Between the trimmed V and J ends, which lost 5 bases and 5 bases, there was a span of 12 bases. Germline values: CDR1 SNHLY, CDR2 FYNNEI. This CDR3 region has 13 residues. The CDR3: CASSSTDGTEAFF. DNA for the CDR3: TGTGCCAGCAGTTCCACGGATGGGACTGAAGCTTTCTTT.

CDR3 nucleotide sequence: TGCAGCGCCGATGCTCTACCGAAAAACAATGAGCAGTTCTTC. The encoded protein is CSADALPKNNEQFF. The chain couples TRBV29-1 to TRBJ2-1; no clear D. The CDR3 has 14 residues. Germline V gives CDR1 SQVTM, CDR2 ANQGSEA. Trimming shortened V by 7 bases and J by 5 bases, and 18 bases separated the two germline ends.

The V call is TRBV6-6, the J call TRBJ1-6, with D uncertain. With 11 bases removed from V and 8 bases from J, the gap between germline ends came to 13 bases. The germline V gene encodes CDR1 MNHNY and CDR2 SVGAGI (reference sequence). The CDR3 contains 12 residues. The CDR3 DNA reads TGTGCCGCGGGCAGGTTCGATTCACCCCTCCACTTT. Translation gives CAAGRFDSPLHF.

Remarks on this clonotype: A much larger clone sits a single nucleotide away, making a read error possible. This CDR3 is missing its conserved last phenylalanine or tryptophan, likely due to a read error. In DNA, the CDR3 is TGTGCCAGCAGCTCGGGACAGACTTTTGAGCAGTTCGTC. Amino acid sequence: CASSSGQTFEQFV. The rearrangement uses TRBV7-2 and TRBJ2-1, with 7 bases identical to TRBD1. The germline gives CDR1 SGHTA, CDR2 FQGNSA. The V and J ends lost 4 bases and 9 bases, in that order; junction bases with no gene match: 6. The CDR3 is made up of 13 amino acids.

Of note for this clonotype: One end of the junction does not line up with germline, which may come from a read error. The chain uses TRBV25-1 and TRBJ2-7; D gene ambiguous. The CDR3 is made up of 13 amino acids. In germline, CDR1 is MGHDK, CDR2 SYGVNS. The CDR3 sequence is CASSAGLPPELYF. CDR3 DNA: TGTGCCAGCAGTGCTGGGCTACCCCCCGAGCTGTACTTC.

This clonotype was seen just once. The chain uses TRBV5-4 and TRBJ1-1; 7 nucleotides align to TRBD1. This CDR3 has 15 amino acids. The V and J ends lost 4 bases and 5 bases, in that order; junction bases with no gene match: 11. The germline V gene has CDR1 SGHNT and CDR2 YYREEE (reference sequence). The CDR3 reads CASSHGQVARTEAFF. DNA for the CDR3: TGTGCCAGCAGCCATGGACAGGTGGCTAGAACTGAAGCTTTCTTT.

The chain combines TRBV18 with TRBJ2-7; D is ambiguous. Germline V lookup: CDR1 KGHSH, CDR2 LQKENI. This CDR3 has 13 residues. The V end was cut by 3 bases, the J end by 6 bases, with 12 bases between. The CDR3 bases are TGTGCCAGCTCACCTAAGGGTAACTCCGAGCAGTACTTC. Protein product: CASSPKGNSEQYF. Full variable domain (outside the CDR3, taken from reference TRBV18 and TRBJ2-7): NAGVMQNPRHLVRRRGQEARLRCSPMKGHSHVYWYRQLPEEGLKFMVYLQKENIIDESGMPKERFSAEFPKEGPSILRIQQVVRGDSAAYFCASSPKGNSEQYFGPGTRLTVT.

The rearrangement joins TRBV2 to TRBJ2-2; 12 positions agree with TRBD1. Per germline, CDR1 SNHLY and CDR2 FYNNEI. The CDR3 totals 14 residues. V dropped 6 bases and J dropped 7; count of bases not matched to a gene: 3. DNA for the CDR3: TGTGCCAGCAGGGGACAGGGGGCTATCGGGGAGCTGTTTTTT. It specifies CASRGQGAIGELFF.

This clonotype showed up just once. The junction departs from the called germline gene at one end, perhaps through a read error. CDR3 region: CASRGGRTNYGYTF. In nucleotides, the CDR3 is TGTGCCAGCAGGGGAGGCAGGACCAACTACGGCTACACCTTC. The chain carries TRBV28 and TRBJ1-2; no clear D gene. The CDR3 is 14 amino acids. CDR1 and CDR2 from the germline V gene are MDHEN and SYDVKM.

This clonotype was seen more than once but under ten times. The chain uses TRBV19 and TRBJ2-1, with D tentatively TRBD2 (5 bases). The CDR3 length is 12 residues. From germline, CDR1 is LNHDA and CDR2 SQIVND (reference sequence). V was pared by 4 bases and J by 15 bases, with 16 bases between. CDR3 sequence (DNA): TGTGCCAGTAGTACCCGCGCGGGCACTACGTTCTTC. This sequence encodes CASSTRAGTTFF.

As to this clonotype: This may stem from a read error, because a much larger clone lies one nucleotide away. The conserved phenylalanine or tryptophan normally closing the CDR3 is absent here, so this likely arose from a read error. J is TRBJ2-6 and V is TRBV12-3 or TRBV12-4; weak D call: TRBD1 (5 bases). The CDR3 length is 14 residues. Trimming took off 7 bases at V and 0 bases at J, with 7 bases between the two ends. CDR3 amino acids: CASKDSSGANVLTS. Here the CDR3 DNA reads TGTGCCAGCAAAGACAGCTCTGGGGCCAACGTCCTGACTTCC.